This T cell receptor beta chain originates from a study of T cell repertoires in ileal Crohn's disease. At the level of the study: Every patient was operated on for stricturing (about 60%) or penetrating (39%) complications. General observations from the study: Sorted CD8 T cells held more high-frequency clones than CD4.

Patients were adults with ileal or ileocolonic Crohn's disease needing resection. Germline trimming cut 5 bases from V and 9 bases from J; bases unmatched to any gene: 13. The CDR3 consists of 15 residues. Germline CDR1 SEHNR, CDR2 FQNEAQ (reference sequence). Only in-frame clones appear in the TCRdb table, and some are missing; sequencing was by immunoSEQ multiplex PCR. This repertoire shows roughly 28,000 clones, 80% to 90% found once; its top ten account for around 5.5%. A remark on this clone: What it binds is unknown.

Sample: ileal tissue. This chain connects TRBV7-9 to TRBJ1-2; TRBD1 agrees at 9 bases. This TCR was recovered from an adult with Crohn's disease. Here the CDR3 reads CASSLSEGQGGSYTF. The CDR3 coding sequence is TGTGCCAGCAGCCTTTCCGAGGGACAGGGTGGAAGCTACACCTTC. The variable domain in full, completed from reference TRBV7-9 and TRBJ1-2, reads DTGVSQNPRHKITKRGQNVTFRCDPISEHNRLYWYRQTLGQGPEFLTYFQNEAQLEKSRLLSDRFSAERPKGSFSTLEIQRTEQGDSAMYLCASSLSEGQGGSYTFGSGTRLTVV.